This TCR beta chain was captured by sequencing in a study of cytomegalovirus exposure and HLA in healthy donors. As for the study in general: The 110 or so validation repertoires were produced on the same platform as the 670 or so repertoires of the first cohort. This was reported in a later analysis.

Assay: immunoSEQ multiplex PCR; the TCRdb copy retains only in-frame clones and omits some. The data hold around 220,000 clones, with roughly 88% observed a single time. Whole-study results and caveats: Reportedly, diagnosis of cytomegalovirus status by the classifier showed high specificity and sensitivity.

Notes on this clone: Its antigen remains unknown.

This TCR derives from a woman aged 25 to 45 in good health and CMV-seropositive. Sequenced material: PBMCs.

The CDR3 DNA follows: TGTGCCAGTAACCCACTCCTGGACTCTAGGACCGGGGAGCTGTTTTTT. Its translation: CASNPLLDSRTGELFF. The chain couples TRBV19 to TRBJ2-2, with D possibly being TRBD2 (5 bases). The V end lost 7 bases, the J end lost 5 bases, and 20 bases lay between the germline ends. Germline V lookup: CDR1 LNHDA, CDR2 SQIVND (reference sequence). The CDR3 loop spans 16 amino acids.